This section outlines one TCR beta chain sequence together with its context. One end of the junction is discordant with germline, which a read error may explain. The data derive from a study of blood T cell repertoires in COVID-19. The data were produced by immunoSEQ multiplex PCR, yet TCRdb's version contains in-frame clones alone and is incomplete. The profile shows around 230,000 clones, under 90% of them singletons. Source material: peripheral blood. The TCR sequence derives from a man aged 45-65 years with COVID-19, enrolled during active disease.

Written as DNA, the CDR3 is TGCAGTGCGAGCGCCCAGCGGCACCGCTTC. Its translation: CSASAQRHRF. V usage is TRBV20-1 and J usage is TRBJ2-7, with TRBD2 as a possible D gene (5 bases). Germline values: CDR1 DFQATT, CDR2 SNEGSKA (reference sequence). This CDR3 region has 10 residues.